These 3 T cell receptor beta chains were sequenced from one sample in a study of cytomegalovirus exposure and HLA in healthy donors. The PCR employed 60 Vbeta primers together with 13 Jbeta primers. The data were produced by immunoSEQ multiplex PCR, yet TCRdb's version contains in-frame clones alone and is incomplete. The sample shows about 120,000 clones, around 74% of them seen only once. The sequencing input was PBMCs. The receptors originated from a man aged 55 to 70 in good health and CMV-seropositive.

This clone has just a few counts. The chain joins TRBV12-5 to TRBJ2-1; D is possibly TRBD2 (6 bases). This CDR3 has 15 residues. Germline values: CDR1 LGHNT, CDR2 FRNRAP. The ends were cut back, 6 bases at V and 5 bases at J, with 17 bases in the middle. CDR3 region: CASGPGPTRNNEQFF. CDR3 coding DNA: TGTGCTAGTGGCCCCGGGCCGACTAGGAACAATGAGCAGTTCTTC.

The CDR3 DNA reads as TGTGCCAGTAGTGGGACAGCCCAAGAGACCCAGTACTTC. It specifies CASSGTAQETQYF. The chain joins TRBV19 to TRBJ2-5; 7 bases map to TRBD1. CDR3 length equals 13 residues. Germline assignment: CDR1 LNHDA and CDR2 SQIVND (reference sequence). V lost 5 bases, J lost 1 base, and 1 base stayed unmatched.

This clone has more than one count but fewer than ten. The V and J genes are TRBV9 and TRBJ2-1; 9 bases are a match to TRBD2. CDR1 and CDR2 from the germline V gene are SGDLS and YYNGEE. The V and J ends lost 1 base and 5 bases, in that order; junction bases with no gene match: 4. This CDR3 comprises 15 residues. The CDR3, as DNA: TGTGCCAGCAGCGTAACTAGCGGGTTCGACAATGAGCAGTTCTTC. Translated, it gives CASSVTSGFDNEQFF.